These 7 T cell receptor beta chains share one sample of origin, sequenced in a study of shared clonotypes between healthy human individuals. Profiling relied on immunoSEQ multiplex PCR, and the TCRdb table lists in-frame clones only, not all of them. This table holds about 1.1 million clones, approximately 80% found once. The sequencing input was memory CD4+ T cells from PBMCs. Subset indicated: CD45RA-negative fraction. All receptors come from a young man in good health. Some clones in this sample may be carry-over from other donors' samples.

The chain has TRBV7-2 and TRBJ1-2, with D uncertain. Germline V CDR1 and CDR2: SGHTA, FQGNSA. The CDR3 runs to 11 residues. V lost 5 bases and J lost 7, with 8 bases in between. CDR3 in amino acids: CASSPAGGYTF. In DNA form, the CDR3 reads TGTGCCAGCAGCCCCGCCGGTGGCTACACCTTC. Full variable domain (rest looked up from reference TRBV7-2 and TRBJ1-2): GAGVSQSPSNKVTEKGKDVELRCDPISGHTALYWYRQSLGQGLEFLIYFQGNSAPDKSGLPSDRFSAERTGGSVSTLTIQRTQQEDSAVYLCASSPAGGYTFGSGTRLTVV.

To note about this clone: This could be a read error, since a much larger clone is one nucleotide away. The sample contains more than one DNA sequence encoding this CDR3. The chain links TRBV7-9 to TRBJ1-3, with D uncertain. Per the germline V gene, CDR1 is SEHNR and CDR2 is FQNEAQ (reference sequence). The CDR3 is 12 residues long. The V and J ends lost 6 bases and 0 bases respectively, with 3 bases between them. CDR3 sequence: CASSPSGNTIYF. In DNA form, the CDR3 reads TGTGCCAGCAGTCCCTCTGGAAACACCATATATTTT. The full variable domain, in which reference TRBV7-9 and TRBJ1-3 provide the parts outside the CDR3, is DTGVSQNPRHKITKRGQNVTFRCDPISEHNRLYWYRQTLGQGPEFLTYFQNEAQLEKSRLLSDRFSAERPKGSFSTLEIQRTEQGDSAMYLCASSPSGNTIYFGEGSWLTVV.

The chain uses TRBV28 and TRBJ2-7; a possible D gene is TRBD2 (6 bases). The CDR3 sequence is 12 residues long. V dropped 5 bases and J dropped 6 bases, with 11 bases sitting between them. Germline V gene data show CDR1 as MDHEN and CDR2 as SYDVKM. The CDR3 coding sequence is TGTGCCAGCAGTCCCACGGAGGGCGAGCAGTACTTC. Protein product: CASSPTEGEQYF.

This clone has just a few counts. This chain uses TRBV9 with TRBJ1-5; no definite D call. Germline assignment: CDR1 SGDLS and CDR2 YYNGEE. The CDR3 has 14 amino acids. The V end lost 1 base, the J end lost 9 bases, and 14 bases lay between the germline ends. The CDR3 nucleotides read TGTGCCAGCAGCGTATTCGGCCTCCGGAGGCCCCAGCATTTT. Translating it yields CASSVFGLRRPQHF.

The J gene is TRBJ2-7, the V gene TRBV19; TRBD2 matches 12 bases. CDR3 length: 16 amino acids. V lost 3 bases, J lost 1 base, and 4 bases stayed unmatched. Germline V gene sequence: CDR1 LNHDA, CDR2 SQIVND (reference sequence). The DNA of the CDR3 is TGTGCCAGTAGTATGACTAGCGGGAGAGGGTCCTACGAGCAGTACTTC. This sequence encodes CASSMTSGRGSYEQYF.

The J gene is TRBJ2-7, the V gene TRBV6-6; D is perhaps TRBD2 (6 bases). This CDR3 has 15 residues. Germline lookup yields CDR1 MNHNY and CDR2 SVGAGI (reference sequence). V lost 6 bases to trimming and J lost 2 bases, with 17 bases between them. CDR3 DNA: TGTGCCAGCAGCCCCTCCCGCGGGGCCACCTACGAGCAGTACTTC. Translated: CASSPSRGATYEQYF.

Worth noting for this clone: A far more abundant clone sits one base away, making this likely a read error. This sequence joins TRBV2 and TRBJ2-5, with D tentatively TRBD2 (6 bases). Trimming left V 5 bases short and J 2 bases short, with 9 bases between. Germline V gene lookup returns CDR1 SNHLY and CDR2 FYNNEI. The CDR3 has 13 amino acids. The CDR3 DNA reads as TGTGCCAGCAGTTACGGGGGTCAAGAGACCCAGTACTTC. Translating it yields CASSYGGQETQYF.